This TCR beta chain was found in a study of shared clonotypes between healthy human individuals. Measured with immunoSEQ multiplex PCR; TCRdb has only the in-frame clones, and not every one. Of 2 million to 2.5 million clones detected, 95% appear once; the ten largest clones hold more than 0.1%. This sequence originates from a man aged 18-30 years in good health. Sample: naive CD4+ T cells sorted from blood. Subset described: CD45RA+ positively selected.

The CDR3, as DNA: TGTGCCAGTAAACCGGGACAGGGAGTCACTGAAGCTTTCTTT. Residues: CASKPGQGVTEAFF. The chain couples TRBV2 to TRBJ1-1; 9 bases line up with TRBD1. The CDR3 length is 14 residues. V trimming: 9 bases; J trimming: 4 bases; junction bases outside the gene matches: 9. Germline loops: CDR1 SNHLY, CDR2 FYNNEI.